A single sample gave rise to the 28 T cell receptor beta chains below, sequenced in a study of cytomegalovirus exposure and HLA in healthy donors. 60 Vbeta and 13 Jbeta primers were used in PCR. Sequencing used immunoSEQ multiplex PCR; TCRdb keeps in-frame clones, though not all of them. This sample has about 150,000 clones; around 90% occur once, and the top ten carry roughly 0.5%. The source material was PBMCs. These receptors were obtained from a woman in her thirties or forties in good health and CMV-seronegative.

Here the CDR3 reads CATSRDAGYGYTF. DNA for the CDR3: TGTGCCACCAGCAGAGATGCAGGGTATGGCTACACCTTC. The chain links TRBV15 to TRBJ1-2, with a weak D call TRBD1 (5 bases). Germline assignment: CDR1 LNHNV and CDR2 YYDKDF (reference sequence). CDR3 length: 13 residues. Trimming left V 0 bases short and J 5 bases short, with 7 bases between.

The V gene is TRBV5-8, the J gene TRBJ1-4, with TRBD1 as a possible D gene (6 bases). V lost 4 bases and J 7 bases, leaving 14 bases between the germline ends. The CDR3 loop spans 14 amino acids. CDR1 is SGHTS, CDR2 YDEGEE, per germline. CDR3 DNA sequence: TGTGCCAGCAGCCTTGTGAGGGGGGGTGAAAAACTGTTTTTT. Its translation is CASSLVRGGEKLFF.

This chain joins TRBV19 and TRBJ1-1; D may be TRBD1 (6 bases). Germline assignment: CDR1 LNHDA and CDR2 SQIVND (reference sequence). V was cut by 4 bases and J by 3 bases, with 9 bases left in between. CDR3 length: 13 amino acids. The CDR3 spells CASSTYRDTEAFF. The DNA of the CDR3 is TGTGCCAGTAGTACTTACAGGGACACTGAAGCTTTCTTT.

The chain carries TRBV4-3 and TRBJ2-7, with 7 positions matching TRBD2. Germline V gene sequence: CDR1 LGHNA, CDR2 YSLEER. The CDR3 spans 14 residues. With 6 bases clipped from V and 3 bases from J, the junction kept 8 bases outside the gene matches. The CDR3 region is CASSSSSGNYEQYF. The CDR3 DNA sequence: TGCGCCAGCAGTTCCTCAAGCGGGAACTACGAGCAGTACTTC.

The genes are TRBV6-5 and TRBJ1-2; 7 nucleotides agree with TRBD1. This CDR3 has 15 residues. V trimming: 2 bases; J trimming: 5 bases; junction bases outside the gene matches: 8. Germline V lookup: CDR1 MNHEY, CDR2 SVGAGI. The CDR3 nucleotides read TGTGCCAGCAGTTACAGGACAGGAAGGGGATATGGCTACACCTTC. It yields the protein CASSYRTGRGYGYTF.

The V call is TRBV28, the J call TRBJ2-7; no firm D call. In germline, CDR1 is MDHEN, CDR2 SYDVKM. Trimming cost V 1 base and J 6 bases, with 10 bases left between them. The CDR3 contains 13 residues. The CDR3 loop is CASSLLAVPEQYF. CDR3 coding DNA: TGTGCCAGCAGTTTATTGGCAGTCCCCGAGCAGTACTTC.

This clone was observed once. The chain couples TRBV21-1 to TRBJ1-5; the table's D gene call, TRBD1, was not cross checked with the DNA. TRBV21-1 is a pseudogene. The CDR3 totals 22 residues. The CDR3 is CASSKLLRGPGSGGYSNQPQHF. In DNA form, the CDR3 reads TGTGCCAGCAGTAAACTTCTCAGGGGGCCGGGTTCTGGTGGGTATAGCAATCAGCCCCAGCATTTT.

The chain carries TRBV6-1 and TRBJ1-5, with D unresolved. The CDR3 has 12 amino acids. In germline, CDR1 is MNHNS, CDR2 SASEGT. Trimming took 3 bases from V and 7 from J, leaving 7 bases between them. DNA of the CDR3: TGTGCCAGCAGTGATTTGAGGCAGCCCCAGCATTTT. This encodes CASSDLRQPQHF.

The chain links TRBV11-2 to TRBJ2-1; 12 bases line up with TRBD2. This CDR3 comprises 14 residues. Germline CDR1 SGHAT, CDR2 FQNNGV. V was pared by 6 bases and J by 12 bases, with 9 bases of the junction left unmatched. This chain's CDR3 is CASSGLAGTTWQFF. CDR3 nucleotide sequence: TGTGCCAGCAGTGGACTAGCGGGGACCACTTGGCAGTTCTTC.

J is TRBJ2-3 and V is TRBV27, with 14 bases aligning to TRBD2. V was clipped by 5 bases and J by 7 bases; unmatched bases: 11. The CDR3 consists of 17 residues. Germline V gives CDR1 MNHEY, CDR2 SMNVEV (reference sequence). CDR3 sequence (DNA): TGTGCCAGCAGTCCGGGACTAGCGGGAGCCCCCGCCAATACGCAGTATTTT. This encodes CASSPGLAGAPANTQYF.

This chain joins TRBV27 and TRBJ2-4; 7 bases line up with TRBD2. The CDR3 loop spans 13 amino acids. Germline lookup yields CDR1 MNHEY and CDR2 SMNVEV (reference sequence). V lost 7 bases to trimming and J lost 6 bases; unmatched junction nucleotides: 6. In DNA, the CDR3 is TGTGCCAGCATGGGGCGGGAGTTAAACATTCAGTACTTC. Protein sequence: CASMGRELNIQYF.

V is TRBV2 and J is TRBJ1-3, with TRBD1 as a possible D gene (6 bases). With 5 bases removed from V and 0 bases from J, the gap between germline ends came to 17 bases. The germline CDR1 and CDR2 sequences are SNHLY and FYNNEI. This CDR3 is built from 17 residues. CDR3 protein: CASSFSGGQASGNTIYF. The CDR3 coding sequence is TGTGCCAGCAGTTTCTCGGGGGGCCAAGCCTCTGGAAACACCATATATTTT. Combining the CDR3 with reference TRBV2 and TRBJ1-3 gives the whole variable domain EPEVTQTPSHQVTQMGQEVILRCVPISNHLYFYWYRQILGQKVEFLVSFYNNEISEKSEIFDDQFSVERPDGSNFTLKIRSTKLEDSAMYFCASSFSGGQASGNTIYFGEGSWLTVV.

The genes are TRBV4-1 and TRBJ2-5, with TRBD1 matching 7 bases. The J call may be wrong; the DNA end is better matched by TRBJ2-7. Germline CDR1 reads MGHRA; CDR2 reads YSYEKL. CDR3 length: 15 amino acids. CDR3 in amino acids: CASSFRDSQAYEQYF. For the CDR3, the DNA is TGCGCCAGCAGCTTCCGGGACAGCCAAGCCTACGAGCAGTACTTC.

The chain couples TRBV9 to TRBJ2-1; D gene unclear. V was pared by 4 bases and J by 5 bases, with 16 bases between. Per germline, CDR1 SGDLS and CDR2 YYNGEE. The CDR3 length is 15 residues. The CDR3 DNA reads TGTGCCAGCAGCCCCCGGCAAGACAACGACAATGAGCAGTTCTTC. Its protein is CASSPRQDNDNEQFF. Supplemented by reference TRBV9 and TRBJ2-1, the full variable domain reads DSGVTQTPKHLITATGQRVTLRCSPRSGDLSVYWYQQSLDQGLQFLIQYYNGEERAKGNILERFSAQQFPDLHSELNLSSLELGDSALYFCASSPRQDNDNEQFFGPGTRLTVL.

The chain recombines TRBV2 with TRBJ2-3; 9 positions match TRBD2. V lost 11 bases and J lost 2; bases outside the gene matches: 8. Germline CDR1 SNHLY, CDR2 FYNNEI. CDR3 size: 14 residues. In DNA form, the CDR3 reads TGTGCCGCCCGACTAGCGGACTACACAGATACGCAGTATTTT. Protein: CAARLADYTDTQYF.

The gene calls are TRBV30 and TRBJ1-2; D might be TRBD1 (5 bases). The ends were cut back, 3 bases at V and 2 bases at J, with 19 bases in the middle. Germline V CDR1 and CDR2: GTSNPN, SVGIG (reference sequence). This CDR3 has 16 residues. Written as DNA, the CDR3 is TGTGCCTGGAGGATCCACACAGGCTTGAGGAACTATGGCTACACCTTC. This codes for CAWRIHTGLRNYGYTF.

The chain recombines TRBV6-1 with TRBJ1-1; D not certain. Germline lookup yields CDR1 MNHNS and CDR2 SASEGT. The CDR3 runs 14 residues. Trimming took off 5 bases at V and 1 base at J, with 11 bases between the two ends. Here the CDR3 reads CASSTWASNTEAFF. Here the CDR3 DNA reads TGTGCCAGCAGTACCTGGGCCTCGAACACTGAAGCTTTCTTT.

This clone appeared a single time. The chain is built from TRBV10-3 and TRBJ2-7; D ambiguous. This CDR3 has 13 amino acids. The germline V gene has CDR1 ENHRY and CDR2 SYGVKD. V was clipped by 3 bases and J by 4 bases, with 10 bases between them. Here the CDR3 reads CAISDVRYYEQYF. The DNA for the CDR3 is TGTGCCATCAGTGACGTCAGATATTACGAGCAGTACTTC.

V usage is TRBV7-9 and J usage is TRBJ2-1; 7 positions agree with TRBD1. There are 12 residues in the CDR3. The germline CDR1 and CDR2 sequences are SEHNR and FQNEAQ (reference sequence). J gave up 11 bases and V 6 bases, and 7 bases lay outside the gene matches. The CDR3 is CASSTSGGQQFF. In DNA, the CDR3 is TGTGCCAGCAGTACGTCAGGGGGTCAGCAGTTCTTC.

V usage is TRBV7-2 and J usage is TRBJ2-7; TRBD2 agrees at 8 bases. Germline V gene lookup returns CDR1 SGHTA and CDR2 FQGNSA. The CDR3 spans 13 residues. V dropped 5 bases and J dropped 4; count of bases not matched to a gene: 4. CDR3 bases: TGTGCCAGCAGCCAGACTAGCGATTACGAGCAGTACTTC. This encodes CASSQTSDYEQYF.

The chain links TRBV30 to TRBJ2-1; TRBD2 matches at 11 bases. The junction had 3 bases not matched to a gene; V was cut back by 2 bases and J by 3 bases. The CDR3 totals 15 residues. Germline-derived CDR1 and CDR2 are GTSNPN and SVGIG (reference sequence). CDR3 in amino acids: CAWSRLAGFYNEQFF. In DNA, the CDR3 is TGTGCCTGGAGTAGACTAGCGGGGTTCTACAATGAGCAGTTCTTC. Supplemented by reference TRBV30 and TRBJ2-1, the full variable domain reads SQTIHQWPATLVQPVGSPLSLECTVEGTSNPNLYWYRQAAGRGLQLLFYSVGIGQISSEVPQNLSASRPQDRQFILSSKKLLLSDSGFYLCAWSRLAGFYNEQFFGPGTRLTVL.

The genes are TRBV6-5 and TRBJ1-1; possibly TRBD1 for D (5 bases). Per germline, CDR1 MNHEY and CDR2 SVGAGI. This CDR3 comprises 12 residues. Trimming removed 2 bases at V and 11 bases at J, with 12 bases between. CDR3 residues: CASSYVGGIAFF. The CDR3 nucleotides read TGTGCCAGCAGTTACGTTGGGGGGATCGCTTTCTTT.

J is TRBJ2-2 and V is TRBV4-1; D perhaps matches TRBD1 (6 bases). The germline V gene has CDR1 MGHRA and CDR2 YSYEKL. Trimming pared 2 bases from V and 7 bases from J, leaving 8 bases between. This CDR3 spans 13 amino acids. The CDR3 region has the DNA TGCGCCAGCAGCCAAAAGGGGGTCGGGGAGCTGTTTTTT. Encoded protein: CASSQKGVGELFF.

This chain links TRBV6-1 with TRBJ1-2, with a weak D call TRBD1 (6 bases). With 6 bases removed from V and 4 bases from J, the gap between germline ends came to 18 bases. The CDR3 has 15 residues. Germline V gene sequence: CDR1 MNHNS, CDR2 SASEGT. The CDR3 spells CASSEVLTGGYGYTF. The CDR3 bases are TGTGCCAGCAGCGAGGTTTTGACAGGAGGCTATGGCTACACCTTC.

This rearrangement joins TRBV25-1 to TRBJ2-5, with 10 nucleotides matching TRBD1. Germline assignment: CDR1 MGHDK and CDR2 SYGVNS. CDR3 length: 17 residues. The V gene end was trimmed by 2 bases and the J gene end by 4 bases; junction bases not matched to a gene: 10. CDR3 amino acids: CASSEIAVDRGRETQYF. CDR3 sequence (DNA): TGTGCCAGCAGTGAAATTGCGGTAGACAGGGGGCGAGAGACCCAGTACTTC.

The J gene is TRBJ1-1, the V gene TRBV5-1; TRBD1 agrees at 8 bases. The V gene end was trimmed by 0 bases and the J gene end by 1 base; junction bases not matched to a gene: 14. The CDR3 is 19 residues long. Germline V lookup: CDR1 SGHRS, CDR2 YFSETQ. The CDR3, as DNA: TGCGCCAGCAGCTTGGCACGGGGGGCCGGTACAGGGGGGAACACTGAAGCTTTCTTT. Amino acid sequence: CASSLARGAGTGGNTEAFF.

The chain carries TRBV5-1 and TRBJ2-5; D not resolved. CDR3 length: 14 residues. Per the germline V gene, CDR1 is SGHRS and CDR2 is YFSETQ. V gave up 0 bases and J gave up 4 bases, with 10 bases separating them. This CDR3 is CASSLGAPRETQYF. The CDR3, as DNA: TGCGCCAGCAGCTTGGGGGCCCCCCGAGAGACCCAGTACTTC. Together with reference TRBV5-1 and TRBJ2-5, the CDR3 gives the full variable domain: KAGVTQTPRYLIKTRGQQVTLSCSPISGHRSVSWYQQTPGQGLQFLFEYFSETQRNKGNFPGRFSGRQFSNSRSEMNVSTLELGDSALYLCASSLGAPRETQYFGPGTRLLVL.

This chain joins TRBV14 and TRBJ2-2; D gene uncertain. The V end lost 2 bases, the J end lost 0 bases, and 10 bases lay between the germline ends. CDR1 and CDR2 from the germline V gene are SGHDN and FVKESK. The CDR3 length is 16 residues. Written as DNA, the CDR3 is TGTGCCAGCAGCCAAACTGAGGATTCGAACACCGGGGAGCTGTTTTTT. The encoded protein is CASSQTEDSNTGELFF.